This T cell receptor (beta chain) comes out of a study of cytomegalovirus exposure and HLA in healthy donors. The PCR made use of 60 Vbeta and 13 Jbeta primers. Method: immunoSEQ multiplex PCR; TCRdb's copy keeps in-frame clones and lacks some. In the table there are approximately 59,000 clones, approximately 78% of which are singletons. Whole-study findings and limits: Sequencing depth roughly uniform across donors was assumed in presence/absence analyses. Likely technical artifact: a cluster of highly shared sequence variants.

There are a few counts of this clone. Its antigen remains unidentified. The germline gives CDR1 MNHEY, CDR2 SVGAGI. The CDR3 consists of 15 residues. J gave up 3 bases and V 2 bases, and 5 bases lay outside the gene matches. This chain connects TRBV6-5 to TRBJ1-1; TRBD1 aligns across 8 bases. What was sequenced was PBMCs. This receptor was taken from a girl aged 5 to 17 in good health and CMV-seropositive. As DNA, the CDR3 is TGTGCCAGCAGTTACGGCAGGGGGCAGGACACTGAAGCTTTCTTT. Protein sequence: CASSYGRGQDTEAFF.